This T cell receptor beta chain was retrieved from a study of blood T cell repertoires in COVID-19 (dated by TCRdb to the early 2020s). Regarding the research as a whole: The collaborator samples originated in the United States, Italy and Spain and spanned the acute and convalescent phases of COVID-19. Nearly every sample came with metadata listing a de-identified subject ID, COVID-19 status, age in years and sex. The samples were drawn from two sources: the first 160 participants of the ongoing ImmuneRACE study, and 1,000 to 1,500 subjects contributed by 6 global collaborators. The repertoires were released in a freely available public database meant as a resource for research on the immune response to SARS-CoV-2. Subjects who had been exposed to COVID-19, were actively infected with it, or had recovered from it provided the deeply sampled blood TCRbeta repertoires that made up the dataset. The material from the prospective study consisted of cDNA or gDNA derived from T cells, B-cell-depleted T cells, or PBMCs. Where available, HLA class I and class II types were taken from metadata supplied by the sample provider and were not determined by assay-based typing.

TCRbeta CDR3 regions were amplified from genomic DNA using the immunoSEQ Assay, a bias-controlled multiplex PCR. Per the source publication's procedure: Within the assay, amplification of reference gene primers was used to estimate how many nucleated cells each sample contained. To quantify the absolute abundance of each unique TCRbeta CDR3 rearrangement, sequence reads were collapsed and filtered. For each sample, productive Simpson clonality was calculated as the square root of Simpson's diversity index across productive rearrangements. The table was pulled from immuneACCESS by TCRdb, which kept in-frame rearrangements only. Such tables lose some clones; where checked, under half of the loss comes from unresolved V genes, and the rest has no known cause. That table supplies the V and J calls and clone size; D and trimming were determined from the DNA. This sample gives approximately 430,000 clones in total; more than 80% of them show up just once. The ten largest clones capture under 1.5% of the sample.

Overall results and qualifications from the work: Clinical and demographic metadata were provided uncurated, with the amount varying by source and participant.

For CDR1 and CDR2, the germline V gene lists MGHRA and YSYEKL. CDR3 length: 14 amino acids, cysteine to phenylalanine. The read is trimmed to its CDR3 DNA, 42 bases read in frame from base 1. V is pruned by 6 bases and J by 2 bases, leaving 4 bases of the junction without a gene match. The collaborating institutions used their own protocols to collect whole blood in K2EDTA tubes. Collaborator samples were shipped for TCRbeta analysis as frozen whole blood, isolated PBMCs, or DNA extracted from either sample type. To note about this clone: The clone's antigen remains unknown. Base qualities are not at hand, and no much larger clone is one base apart.

This clonotype was sampled from a young woman with active or convalescent COVID-19. The sample consisted of peripheral blood. The rearrangement joined TRBV4-1 to TRBJ1-2, and 9 bases in between align with TRBD1. The CDR3 in this case is CASRRTGENYGYTF. Here is the DNA: TGCGCCAGCAGACGGACAGGGGAAAACTATGGCTACACCTTC.